What follows are 9 T cell receptor beta chains derived from one specimen sequenced in a study of chemoradiotherapy in HPV16-positive cancers. Libraries were prepared by immunoSEQ multiplex PCR; TCRdb keeps only in-frame clonotypes and omits some of them. The repertoire holds fewer than 30,000 clones, with roughly 94% as singletons. Sampling was performed from a patient who underwent chemoradiotherapy. These receptors came from a human donor with HPV-associated anogenital cancer.

The gene calls are TRBV28 and TRBJ1-1; tentative D call: TRBD1 (6 bases). V lost 4 bases to trimming and J lost 6 bases, with 24 bases between them. Germline-derived CDR1 and CDR2 are MDHEN and SYDVKM. CDR3 length: 17 amino acids. The CDR3 DNA reads as TGTGCCAGCAGTTCAAGGGCAGGGGTTTCGGGTAGTCCTGAAGCTTTCTTT. Its translation: CASSSRAGVSGSPEAFF.

The J gene is TRBJ1-2, the V gene TRBV2; maybe TRBD1 (5 bases). Germline-derived CDR1 and CDR2 are SNHLY and FYNNEI. The V end lost 3 bases, the J end lost 3 bases, and 8 bases lay between the germline ends. This CDR3 is 13 amino acids long. CDR3 region: CASSEEQDYGYTF. DNA of the CDR3: TGTGCCAGCAGTGAGGAACAGGACTATGGCTACACCTTC. Full variable domain (missing parts from reference TRBV2 and TRBJ1-2): EPEVTQTPSHQVTQMGQEVILRCVPISNHLYFYWYRQILGQKVEFLVSFYNNEISEKSEIFDDQFSVERPDGSNFTLKIRSTKLEDSAMYFCASSEEQDYGYTFGSGTRLTVV.

The chain uses TRBV2 and TRBJ2-1, with 7 bases that match TRBD2. The length of the CDR3 is 15 residues. The germline V gene encodes CDR1 SNHLY and CDR2 FYNNEI. J lost 9 bases, V lost 5 bases, and 13 bases had no gene match. For the CDR3, the DNA is TGTGCCAGCAGTTATGGACTAGGGTCTAAAGGTGAGCAGTTCTTC. Translation: CASSYGLGSKGEQFF. Full variable domain (rest looked up from reference TRBV2 and TRBJ2-1): EPEVTQTPSHQVTQMGQEVILRCVPISNHLYFYWYRQILGQKVEFLVSFYNNEISEKSEIFDDQFSVERPDGSNFTLKIRSTKLEDSAMYFCASSYGLGSKGEQFFGPGTRLTVL.

The genes are TRBV6-5 and TRBJ1-1; D uncertain. Germline CDR1 and CDR2: MNHEY and SVGAGI. This CDR3 has 13 amino acids. V was shortened by 6 bases and J by 5 bases, with 13 bases between the two germline ends. The CDR3 region is CASRLGRGTEAFF. The CDR3 nucleotides are TGTGCCAGCAGGTTAGGGCGAGGGACTGAAGCTTTCTTT.

The chain uses TRBV15 and TRBJ2-6; no clear D gene. The CDR3 length is 15 residues. Germline V gives CDR1 LNHNV, CDR2 YYDKDF (reference sequence). Trimming shortened V by 10 bases and J by 0 bases, and 13 bases separated the two germline ends. The CDR3 reads CAIADLVSGANVLTF. The DNA for the CDR3 is TGTGCCATCGCGGACCTCGTCTCTGGGGCCAACGTCCTGACTTTC.

This chain joins TRBV5-1 and TRBJ1-1, with D tentatively TRBD1 (5 bases). This CDR3 spans 15 amino acids. V was trimmed by 6 bases and J by 2 bases, leaving 17 bases between them. CDR1 and CDR2 from the germline V gene are SGHRS and YFSETQ. CDR3 sequence (DNA): TGCGCCAGCAACTTAGGGGCAGGAGGCAACACTGAAGCTTTCTTT. Protein sequence: CASNLGAGGNTEAFF.

The V gene is TRBV2, the J gene TRBJ1-1; possibly TRBD1 for D (6 bases). The germline V gene has CDR1 SNHLY and CDR2 FYNNEI. V was clipped by 7 bases and J by 3 bases, with 18 bases between them. The CDR3 totals 15 residues. The CDR3 DNA reads as TGTGCCAGCATAGTACGGGCGGGGGCGTACACTGAAGCTTTCTTT. The encoded protein is CASIVRAGAYTEAFF.

The CDR3 DNA follows: TGCGCCAGCAGCAGGACCTCGGGACAGGGTATTCAGCCCCAGCATTTT. Its protein is CASSRTSGQGIQPQHF. The chain links TRBV4-1 to TRBJ1-5; 9 bases fit TRBD1. The V gene end was trimmed by 5 bases and the J gene end by 6 bases; junction bases not matched to a gene: 11. Germline V gene data show CDR1 as MGHRA and CDR2 as YSYEKL. The CDR3 length is 16 residues.

The V call is TRBV30, the J call TRBJ1-5; the D gene is possibly TRBD1 (6 bases). This CDR3 has 12 residues. Germline CDR1 GTSNPN, CDR2 SVGIG (reference sequence). Trimming shortened V by 0 bases and J by 7 bases, and 7 bases separated the two germline ends. In DNA form, the CDR3 reads TGTGCCTGGAGTGTGAGGGGGCAGCCCCAGCATTTT. Translating it yields CAWSVRGQPQHF.